A single sample gave rise to the 8 T cell receptor beta chains below, sequenced in a study of blood T cell repertoires in COVID-19 (TCRdb year 2020). Library preparation was by the immunoSEQ multiplex PCR assay. Drawn from immuneACCESS, this table holds only the in-frame rearrangements with V and J called that TCRdb kept. Clones are partly lost; checked studies trace under half to an unresolved V gene and leave the rest unexplained. This sample lists 200,000 to 250,000 clones; 80% to 90% were detected once. About 4.8% of the sample is held by the ten biggest clonotypes. Sequenced material: peripheral blood. Receptor source: a man between 50 and 59 years old with acute or convalescent COVID-19.

This CDR3 reads CASSTSLGLPGAAWAQHF. DNA of the CDR3: TGTGCCAGCAGCACGAGCTTAGGACTCCCCGGAGCGGCGTGGGCCCAGCATTTT. This chain connects TRBV7-8 to TRBJ1-5, with D hard to call. This CDR3 contains 18 residues. The V end was cut by 5 bases, the J end by 11 bases, with 31 bases between. In germline, CDR1 is SGHVS, CDR2 FQNEAQ.

This chain uses TRBV2 with TRBJ1-2; perhaps TRBD1 as D (6 bases). Germline V gene sequence: CDR1 SNHLY, CDR2 FYNNEI. Trimming removed 2 bases from V and 2 bases from J, with 15 bases in between. The length of the CDR3 is 16 residues. The CDR3 DNA reads TGTGCCAGCAGTGAACTAAGGGGGACGGTGAACTATGGCTACACCTTC. It codes for CASSELRGTVNYGYTF.

This clone came up a few times. This sequence joins TRBV6-5 and TRBJ1-3; 8 bases are a match to TRBD1. Germline V gene data show CDR1 as MNHEY and CDR2 as SVGAGI. The CDR3 totals 14 residues. The V and J ends lost 7 bases and 3 bases, in that order; junction bases with no gene match: 5. CDR3 residues: CASKSGGVGNTIYF. The CDR3 DNA follows: TGTGCCAGCAAGTCAGGGGGCGTTGGAAACACCATATATTTT.

The gene calls are TRBV7-9 and TRBJ2-5, with a possible D match to TRBD1 (6 bases). The CDR3 extends over 14 amino acids. Per germline, CDR1 SEHNR and CDR2 FQNEAQ (reference sequence). With 5 bases removed from V and 4 bases from J, the gap between germline ends came to 14 bases. CDR3 residues: CASSQRGRGETQYF. The CDR3 DNA reads as TGTGCCAGCAGCCAGAGGGGCAGGGGAGAGACCCAGTACTTC.

The chain couples TRBV5-1 to TRBJ2-3; 9 bases agree with TRBD2. The CDR3 sequence is 18 residues long. V lost 1 base and J lost 4; bases outside the gene matches: 13. Germline CDR1 SGHRS, CDR2 YFSETQ. The CDR3 loop is CASSLISGASGAPDTQYF. The CDR3 DNA follows: TGCGCCAGCAGCTTGATTAGTGGGGCTAGCGGGGCCCCAGATACGCAGTATTTT.

This clone has a single count. CDR3 nucleotide sequence: TGTGCCAGCAGTCGACAGTATGGCTACACCTTC. Residues: CASSRQYGYTF. The gene calls are TRBV2 and TRBJ1-2; maybe TRBD1 (5 bases). The germline V gene has CDR1 SNHLY and CDR2 FYNNEI. V was cut by 5 bases and J by 5 bases, with 6 bases left in between. The CDR3 consists of 11 residues.

V gene TRBV7-8 combines with J gene TRBJ1-6, with 7 bases identical to TRBD1. Germline-derived CDR1 and CDR2 are SGHVS and FQNEAQ. The V gene end was trimmed by 1 base and the J gene end by 7 bases; junction bases not matched to a gene: 4. The CDR3 is made up of 15 amino acids. The CDR3 DNA reads TGTGCCAGCAGCTTAGTGGGACAGCGGAATTCACCCCTCCACTTT. As protein: CASSLVGQRNSPLHF.

The chain has TRBV18 and TRBJ2-2; D unresolved. Trimming took off 1 base at V and 1 base at J, with 7 bases between the two ends. Germline V gene lookup returns CDR1 KGHSH and CDR2 LQKENI. This CDR3 has 15 amino acids. The CDR3 DNA is TGTGCCAGCTCACCACGGGCTCTGAACACCGGGGAGCTGTTTTTT. Translation: CASSPRALNTGELFF.